The rows below give T cell receptor beta chains drawn from one sample of a study of shared clonotypes between healthy human individuals. Assay: immunoSEQ multiplex PCR; the TCRdb copy retains only in-frame clones and omits some. The sample lists millions of clones, around 90% occurring once. The sample was naive CD4+ T cells sorted from blood. The receptors here all came from a man aged 18 to 29 in good health. Both conserved end residues are part of each CDR3. A D gene is named only where the DNA matches it firmly. Clone size appears in some rows only: once, few, many, or a class for an expanded clone.

v_call: TRBV5-8
clone_size: -
d_call: TRBD1
j_call: TRBJ1-4
cdr3_aa: CASSFNRGAVFGEKLFF
cdr3_nt: TGTGCCAGCAGCTTCAACAGGGGGGCAGTTTTTGGTGAAAAACTGTTTTTT

v_call: TRBV5-4
clone_size: -
d_call: TRBD2
j_call: TRBJ2-1
cdr3_aa: CASSRTSGAYNEQFF
cdr3_nt: TGTGCCAGCAGCAGGACTAGCGGGGCCTACAATGAGCAGTTCTTC

v_call: TRBV9
clone_size: few
d_call: -
j_call: TRBJ2-1
cdr3_aa: CASTPGEAREQFF
cdr3_nt: TGTGCCAGCACCCCAGGGGAGGCGCGTGAGCAGTTCTTC

v_call: TRBV27
clone_size: few
d_call: -
j_call: TRBJ1-1
cdr3_aa: CASSLQQNTEAFF
cdr3_nt: TGTGCCAGCAGTTTACAACAGAACACTGAAGCTTTCTTT

v_call: TRBV4-1
clone_size: -
d_call: -
j_call: TRBJ2-2
cdr3_aa: CASSQADSNTGELFF
cdr3_nt: TGCGCCAGCAGCCAAGCGGACAGCAACACCGGGGAGCTGTTTTTT

v_call: TRBV2
clone_size: -
d_call: -
j_call: TRBJ1-4
cdr3_aa: CASNKGGLNEKLFF
cdr3_nt: TGTGCCAGCAATAAAGGAGGGCTTAATGAAAAACTGTTTTTT

v_call: TRBV2
clone_size: -
d_call: -
j_call: TRBJ2-5
cdr3_aa: CASMRDLQETQYF
cdr3_nt: TGTGCCAGCATGAGGGACCTTCAAGAGACCCAGTACTTC

v_call: TRBV5-1
clone_size: -
d_call: -
j_call: TRBJ1-1
cdr3_aa: CASRTNGVTTEAFF
cdr3_nt: TGCGCCAGCAGGACGAATGGGGTTACCACTGAAGCTTTCTTT

v_call: TRBV18
clone_size: -
d_call: -
j_call: TRBJ2-3
cdr3_aa: CASSPPAPQGADTQYF
cdr3_nt: TGTGCCAGCTCACCACCGGCCCCACAGGGCGCAGATACGCAGTATTTT

v_call: TRBV15
clone_size: -
d_call: TRBD2
j_call: TRBJ2-5
cdr3_aa: CATSRLAGRFETQYF
cdr3_nt: TGTGCCACCAGCAGACTAGCGGGAAGGTTTGAGACCCAGTACTTC

v_call: TRBV5-1
clone_size: once
d_call: TRBD1
j_call: TRBJ2-7
cdr3_aa: CASSLGAVTGVYEQYF
cdr3_nt: TGCGCCAGCAGCTTGGGGGCCGTGACAGGGGTCTACGAGCAGTACTTC

v_call: TRBV7-3
clone_size: -
d_call: TRBD2
j_call: TRBJ2-1
cdr3_aa: CASTPGGGAYNEQFF
cdr3_nt: TGTGCCAGCACCCCCGGCGGGGGGGCCTACAATGAGCAGTTCTTC

v_call: TRBV6-6
clone_size: -
d_call: TRBD2
j_call: TRBJ2-3
cdr3_aa: CASSYGLVSDTQYF
cdr3_nt: TGTGCCAGCAGTTACGGACTAGTCTCAGATACGCAGTATTTT

v_call: TRBV6-6
clone_size: -
d_call: -
j_call: TRBJ2-7
cdr3_aa: CASIPGGGYEQYF
cdr3_nt: TGTGCCAGCATCCCCGGGGGCGGGTACGAGCAGTACTTC

v_call: TRBV6-1
clone_size: -
d_call: -
j_call: TRBJ1-1
cdr3_aa: CATCLLNTEAFF
cdr3_nt: TGTGCCACCTGTCTTTTGAACACTGAAGCTTTCTTT

v_call: TRBV10-3
clone_size: -
d_call: -
j_call: TRBJ2-7
cdr3_aa: CAISESSPGLSSYEQYF
cdr3_nt: TGTGCCATCAGTGAGTCGAGCCCGGGACTCTCCTCCTACGAGCAGTACTTC

v_call: TRBV30
clone_size: -
d_call: -
j_call: TRBJ1-3
cdr3_aa: CAWSGTPATNTIYF
cdr3_nt: TGTGCCTGGAGCGGGACACCCGCTACGAACACCATATATTTT

v_call: TRBV6-5
clone_size: -
d_call: TRBD1
j_call: TRBJ2-7
cdr3_aa: CASSYPTGGKNEQYF
cdr3_nt: TGTGCCAGCAGTTACCCAACAGGGGGAAAGAACGAGCAGTACTTC

v_call: TRBV6-1
clone_size: -
d_call: TRBD1
j_call: TRBJ2-2
cdr3_aa: CASSAGTGVTGELFF
cdr3_nt: TGTGCCAGCAGTGCCGGGACAGGGGTAACCGGGGAGCTGTTTTTT

v_call: TRBV7-2
clone_size: -
d_call: -
j_call: TRBJ2-1
cdr3_aa: CAASTRSYNEQFF
cdr3_nt: TGTGCCGCAAGCACTCGCTCCTACAATGAGCAGTTCTTC

v_call: TRBV18
clone_size: -
d_call: TRBD1
j_call: TRBJ1-4
cdr3_aa: CASSMGQNEKLFF
cdr3_nt: TGTGCCAGCTCAATGGGACAGAATGAAAAACTGTTTTTT

v_call: TRBV6-5
clone_size: -
d_call: -
j_call: TRBJ2-3
cdr3_aa: CASKDADTQYF
cdr3_nt: TGTGCCAGCAAGGACGCAGATACGCAGTATTTT

v_call: TRBV7-2
clone_size: -
d_call: TRBD2
j_call: TRBJ2-1
cdr3_aa: CASSPRLAGDNEQFF
cdr3_nt: TGTGCCAGCAGCCCAAGACTAGCGGGGGACAATGAGCAGTTCTTC

v_call: TRBV18
clone_size: -
d_call: TRBD1
j_call: TRBJ2-7
cdr3_aa: CASSTSETGGEQYF
cdr3_nt: TGTGCCAGCTCCACCAGCGAGACAGGGGGCGAGCAGTACTTC

v_call: TRBV10-3
clone_size: -
d_call: -
j_call: TRBJ1-1
cdr3_aa: CASRGVTEAFF
cdr3_nt: TGTGCCTCCAGGGGAGTCACTGAAGCTTTCTTT

v_call: TRBV7-9
clone_size: few
d_call: -
j_call: TRBJ2-7
cdr3_aa: CASSLSSYEQYF
cdr3_nt: TGTGCCAGCAGCTTAAGCTCCTACGAGCAGTACTTC

v_call: TRBV18
clone_size: -
d_call: -
j_call: TRBJ2-7
cdr3_aa: CASSSWTAIDEQYF
cdr3_nt: TGTGCCAGCTCCAGCTGGACAGCGATCGACGAGCAGTACTTC

v_call: TRBV19
clone_size: -
d_call: -
j_call: TRBJ2-4
cdr3_aa: CASSMAGKNIQYF
cdr3_nt: TGTGCCAGTAGTATGGCGGGCAAAAACATTCAGTACTTC

v_call: TRBV6-1
clone_size: -
d_call: TRBD2
j_call: TRBJ2-1
cdr3_aa: CASSPLAGGINEQFF
cdr3_nt: TGTGCCAGCAGCCCACTAGCGGGAGGAATAAATGAGCAGTTCTTC

v_call: TRBV5-8
clone_size: -
d_call: -
j_call: TRBJ1-2
cdr3_aa: CASITRTDYGYTF
cdr3_nt: TGTGCCAGCATCACTCGGACAGATTATGGCTACACCTTC

v_call: TRBV28
clone_size: few
d_call: -
j_call: TRBJ2-7
cdr3_aa: CASSLDKTYEQYF
cdr3_nt: TGTGCCAGCAGTTTGGACAAGACCTACGAGCAGTACTTC